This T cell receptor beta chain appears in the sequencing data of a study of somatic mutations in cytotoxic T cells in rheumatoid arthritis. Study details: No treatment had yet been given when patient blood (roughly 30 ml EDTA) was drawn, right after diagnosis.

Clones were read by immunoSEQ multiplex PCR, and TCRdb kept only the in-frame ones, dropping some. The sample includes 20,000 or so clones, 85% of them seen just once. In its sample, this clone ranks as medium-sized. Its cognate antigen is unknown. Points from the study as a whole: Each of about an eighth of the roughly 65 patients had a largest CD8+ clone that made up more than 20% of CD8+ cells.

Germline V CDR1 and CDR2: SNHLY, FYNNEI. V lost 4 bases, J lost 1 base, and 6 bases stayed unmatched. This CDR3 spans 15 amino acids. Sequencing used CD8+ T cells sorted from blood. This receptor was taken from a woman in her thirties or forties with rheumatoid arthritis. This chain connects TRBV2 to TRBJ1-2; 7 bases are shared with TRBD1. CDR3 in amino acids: CASSGLQGINYGYTF. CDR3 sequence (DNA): TGTGCCAGCAGTGGATTACAGGGGATTAACTATGGCTACACCTTC.